The 2 T cell receptor beta chains below were found in one sample sequenced in a study of cytomegalovirus exposure and HLA in healthy donors (TCRdb year 2017). Preparation of the library involved the immunoSEQ multiplex PCR assay. The multiplex PCR relied on a mix of 60 forward primers for TCR Vbeta segments and 13 reverse primers for TCR Jbeta segments. The table was pulled from immuneACCESS by TCRdb, which kept in-frame rearrangements only. Such tables lose some clones; where checked, under half of the loss comes from unresolved V genes, and the rest has no known cause. This sample gives 160,000 or so clones in total; roughly 80% of them show up just once. Around 9.1% of the sample belongs to the ten largest clones. The sample taken for sequencing was PBMCs. These receptors came from a male donor in good health and CMV-seropositive.

This clone was counted between two and nine times. J is TRBJ1-3 and V is TRBV5-4; 7 nucleotides align to TRBD1. CDR3 length: 18 residues. Germline trimming cut 0 bases from V and 0 bases from J; bases unmatched to any gene: 9. Germline loops: CDR1 SGHNT, CDR2 YYREEE (reference sequence). The CDR3 spells CASSLATTGPSSGNTIYF. DNA for the CDR3: TGTGCCAGCAGCTTGGCCACGACAGGGCCTTCCTCTGGAAACACCATATATTTT.

The V and J genes are TRBV4-3 and TRBJ2-3; D is undetermined. Germline V gives CDR1 LGHNA, CDR2 YSLEER. CDR3 size: 17 residues. V was cut by 0 bases and J by 1 base, with 14 bases left in between. This chain's CDR3 is CASSQDGGLKGTDTQYF. The CDR3 coding sequence is TGCGCCAGCAGCCAAGACGGCGGCCTTAAGGGCACAGATACGCAGTATTTT.